This TCR beta chain is from a study of cytomegalovirus exposure and HLA in healthy donors. At the level of the study: The 120 million or so unique TCR beta sequences, from about 180 million T cells, were found by an earlier analysis. The study's findings and limits: Most TCR sequences were seen very rarely across donors, but some public TCRs occurred in many. TCR beta V- and J-gene trimming was later associated with a missense DCLRE1C variant. CMV serostatus was the only immune exposure information that was available.

PCR involved 60 Vbeta and 13 Jbeta primers. The table came from immunoSEQ multiplex PCR; TCRdb's copy has only in-frame clones and leaves some out. The sample has about 160,000 clones; approximately 80% are singletons. Details on this clone: As yet, its antigen is unknown.

V dropped 10 bases and J dropped 1 base, with 17 bases sitting between them. The germline V gene has CDR1 ENHRY and CDR2 SYGVKD. The CDR3 has 14 amino acids. This receptor was identified in a woman aged 45 to 65 in good health and CMV-seronegative. This chain uses TRBV10-3 with TRBJ2-7, with a possible D match to TRBD1 (7 bases). The specimen was PBMCs. CDR3 in amino acids: CASYDREVSYEQYF. CDR3 nucleotides: TGTGCCAGCTATGACAGGGAGGTTTCCTACGAGCAGTACTTC.